Below, one T cell receptor (beta chain) is given with its context. This entry is derived from a study of T cell repertoires in cytomegalovirus infection. Turning to the study itself: An indication of both CMV infection and matching HLA type came from public TCR beta signatures.

The CDR3 is 13 residues long. Germline assignment: CDR1 MNHEY and CDR2 SVGAGI. J gave up 7 bases and V 5 bases, and 6 bases lay outside the gene matches. TCRdb re-called the reads with MiXCR, one entry per CDR3 protein. The profile shows fewer than 200,000 distinct CDR3 sequences, about 21% of them singletons. The sequencing sample was made of PBMCs. This receptor was obtained from a human donor in good health (CMV status not recorded). Some clones in this sample may be carry-over from other donors' samples. V and J are TRBV6-5 and TRBJ1-2; 8 positions agree with TRBD1. In nucleotides, the CDR3 is TGTGCCAGCAGTCGGGACAGGACCTCTGGCTACACCTTC. It yields the protein CASSRDRTSGYTF.